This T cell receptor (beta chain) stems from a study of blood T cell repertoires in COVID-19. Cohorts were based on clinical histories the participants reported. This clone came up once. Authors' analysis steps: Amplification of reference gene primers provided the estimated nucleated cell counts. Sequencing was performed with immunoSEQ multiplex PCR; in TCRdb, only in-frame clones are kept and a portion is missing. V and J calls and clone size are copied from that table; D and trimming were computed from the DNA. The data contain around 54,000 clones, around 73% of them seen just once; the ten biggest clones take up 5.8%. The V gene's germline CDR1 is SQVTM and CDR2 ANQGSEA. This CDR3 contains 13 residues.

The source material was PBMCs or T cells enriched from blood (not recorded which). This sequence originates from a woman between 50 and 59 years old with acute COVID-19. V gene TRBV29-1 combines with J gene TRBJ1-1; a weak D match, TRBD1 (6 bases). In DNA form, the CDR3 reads TGCACCTATGCGGGGGGCGCGGGCACTGAAGCTTTCTTT. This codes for CTYAGGAGTEAFF.